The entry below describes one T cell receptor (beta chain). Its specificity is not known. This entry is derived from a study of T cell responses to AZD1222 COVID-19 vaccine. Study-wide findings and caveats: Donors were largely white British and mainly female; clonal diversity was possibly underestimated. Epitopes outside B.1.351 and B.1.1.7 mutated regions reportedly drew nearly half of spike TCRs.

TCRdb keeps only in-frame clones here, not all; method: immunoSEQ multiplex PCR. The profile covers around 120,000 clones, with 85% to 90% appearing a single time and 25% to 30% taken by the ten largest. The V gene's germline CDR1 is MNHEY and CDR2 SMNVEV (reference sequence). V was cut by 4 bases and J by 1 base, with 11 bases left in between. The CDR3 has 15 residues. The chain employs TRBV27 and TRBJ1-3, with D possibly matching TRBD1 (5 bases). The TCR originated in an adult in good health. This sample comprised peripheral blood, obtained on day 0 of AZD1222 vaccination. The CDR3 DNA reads TGTGCCAGCAGTTACACGGGGGGGTCTGGAAACACCATATATTTT. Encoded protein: CASSYTGGSGNTIYF.